This T cell receptor (beta chain) is drawn from a study of cytomegalovirus exposure and HLA in healthy donors. Primers included in the PCR were 60 Vbeta and 13 Jbeta primers. The data were produced by immunoSEQ multiplex PCR, yet TCRdb's version contains in-frame clones alone and is incomplete. The sample consists of 130,000 to 150,000 clones, over 60% of them appearing once. From germline, CDR1 is LNHDA and CDR2 SQIVND (reference sequence). This CDR3 spans 17 amino acids. Between the trimmed V and J ends, which lost 5 bases and 2 bases, there was a span of 19 bases. This chain links TRBV19 with TRBJ1-5, with D perhaps TRBD1 (5 bases). The sample taken for sequencing was PBMCs. The sequence came from a man aged 40-49 years in good health and CMV-seropositive. In DNA, the CDR3 is TGTGCCAGTAGTCAACCCCCGAACAGGTATGGCAATCAGCCCCAGCATTTT. Protein product: CASSQPPNRYGNQPQHF.